These 8 T cell receptor beta chains originate from one sample sequenced in a study of cytomegalovirus exposure and HLA in healthy donors. Both 60 Vbeta primers and 13 Jbeta primers went into the PCR. Profiling relied on immunoSEQ multiplex PCR, and the TCRdb table lists in-frame clones only, not all of them. The table shows 95,000 to 100,000 clones, with approximately 79% occurring only once. Sequencing was done on a sample of PBMCs. The receptors shown here come from a woman aged 60-70 years in good health and CMV-seropositive.

The rearrangement joins TRBV10-3 to TRBJ2-2, with D possibly TRBD2 on 7 matching bases. Germline assignment: CDR1 ENHRY and CDR2 SYGVKD. This CDR3 has 17 amino acids. The V end was cut by 0 bases, the J end by 4 bases, with 15 bases between. CDR3 protein: CAISESTTGGPTGELFF. The CDR3 bases are TGTGCCATCAGTGAGTCTACTACCGGGGGGCCCACCGGGGAGCTGTTTTTT.

The V call is TRBV18, the J call TRBJ2-1; D uncertain. Germline CDR1 reads KGHSH; CDR2 reads LQKENI. The germline V and J ends were trimmed by 6 bases and 0 bases, with 12 bases remaining between them. This CDR3 spans 15 amino acids. In nucleotides, the CDR3 is TGTGCCAGCTCGCCTACTACGGCCTCCTACAATGAGCAGTTCTTC. This translates into CASSPTTASYNEQFF.

This chain uses TRBV5-1 with TRBJ2-5, with a tentative D call TRBD2 (6 bases). V was pared by 4 bases and J by 2 bases, with 15 bases between. Per the germline V gene, CDR1 is SGHRS and CDR2 is YFSETQ. The CDR3 is 15 amino acids. DNA of the CDR3: TGCGCCAGCAGCCCCTCGCGGGGTCAGCAAGAGACCCAGTACTTC. This translates into CASSPSRGQQETQYF.

In the case of this clone: The junction and the germline gene differ at one end; a read error may be behind it. The genes are TRBV19 and TRBJ2-5, with D uncertain. The CDR3 is made up of 13 amino acids. CDR1 and CDR2 from the germline V gene are LNHDA and SQIVND (reference sequence). The chain's CDR3 is CASSIGQEEAQYF. CDR3 sequence (DNA): TGTGCCAGTAGTATAGGGCAAGAAGAGGCCCAGTACTTC.

This clone was counted once. This chain uses TRBV6-1 with TRBJ1-3; 8 bases fit TRBD1. The CDR3 has 15 amino acids. Germline V gene sequence: CDR1 MNHNS, CDR2 SASEGT. With V trimmed by 8 bases and J by 0 bases, 6 bases remained unmatched. The CDR3 sequence: CASAMDRDSGNTIYF. Here the CDR3 DNA reads TGTGCCAGCGCCATGGACAGGGACTCTGGAAACACCATATATTTT.

Here the CDR3 DNA reads TGTGCCACCAGCAAAGGGAGCCTCACGAACACTGAAGCTTTCTTT. It codes for CATSKGSLTNTEAFF. The chain has TRBV15 and TRBJ1-1; D call uncertain. The V end lost 4 bases, the J end lost 1 base, and 13 bases lay between the germline ends. CDR3 size: 15 residues. The germline gives CDR1 LNHNV, CDR2 YYDKDF (reference sequence).

The V call is TRBV9, the J call TRBJ2-1, with 8 bases that match TRBD1. Looked up from germline, CDR1 is SGDLS and CDR2 is YYNGEE. This CDR3 is built from 16 residues. Losses at the gene ends were 3 bases for V and 2 bases for J; bases not matched to a gene: 7. CDR3 loop: CASSAGQGWPYNEQFF. The CDR3 bases are TGTGCCAGCAGCGCCGGACAGGGATGGCCCTACAATGAGCAGTTCTTC.

This chain uses TRBV30 with TRBJ2-7; a weak D match, TRBD1 (6 bases). Germline values: CDR1 GTSNPN, CDR2 SVGIG (reference sequence). V was shortened by 3 bases and J by 5 bases, with 17 bases between the two germline ends. This CDR3 is 14 amino acids long. CDR3 amino acids: CAWRRGQFADEQYF. CDR3 nucleotides: TGTGCCTGGAGACGAGGACAGTTCGCCGACGAGCAGTACTTC.